This TCR beta chain was identified during a study of patients and donors after allogeneic stem cell transplantation. The CDR3 spans 14 residues. Germline V lookup: CDR1 SGHRS, CDR2 YFSETQ. Trimming removed 0 bases at V and 4 bases at J, with 10 bases between. This clonotype was seen only a few times. TCRdb passed the RT-PCR reads through MiXCR, listing each CDR3 protein once. The data contain around 23,000 distinct CDR3 sequences, 25% to 35% of them singletons. This TCR came from a human donor who was either an allogeneic HSCT recipient or a stem cell or donor lymphocyte infusion donor (not recorded which). It is not recorded whose cells these are; they may come from a transplant donor. Sample: blood, either unsorted or a sorted T cell fraction (not recorded which). This sequence joins TRBV5-1 and TRBJ1-2; D is ambiguous. CDR3 coding DNA: TGCGCCAGCAGCTTGGAGGGCACCACCTATGGCTACACCTTC. Residues: CASSLEGTTYGYTF.